There are many counts of the clone carrying this TCR beta chain. Its antigen is as yet unknown. These data are taken from a study of T-cell reconstitution after alpha-beta-depleted transplantation in children. Findings of the study overall: Some patients' high day-60 TCRbeta diversity was traced to surviving recipient T cells and thymic progenitors. Hyperexpanded clones declined; after one year, newly produced T cells mostly supplied diversity.

CDR1 is SEHNR and CDR2 is FQNEAQ in the germline V gene (reference sequence). The trim removed 3 bases at V and 4 bases at J, leaving 5 bases unmatched. CDR3 length equals 15 residues. Preparation of the TCRbeta library involved a method that used unique molecular identifiers. TCRdb re-called the PCR reads with MiXCR, one entry per CDR3 protein. The table lists fewer than 550,000 distinct CDR3 sequences, approximately 10% of them singletons. V is TRBV7-9 and J is TRBJ2-3, with 9 bases lining up with TRBD2. The specimen was PBMCs, collected before TCRalphabeta/CD19-depleted stem cell transplant. The receptor's source is a child under 10 years old with inherited bone marrow failure, due to receive a stem cell transplant. CDR3 coding DNA: TGTGCCAGCAGCTTGGCGGGAGGGCCTCCAGATACGCAGTATTTT. This gives the protein CASSLAGGPPDTQYF.